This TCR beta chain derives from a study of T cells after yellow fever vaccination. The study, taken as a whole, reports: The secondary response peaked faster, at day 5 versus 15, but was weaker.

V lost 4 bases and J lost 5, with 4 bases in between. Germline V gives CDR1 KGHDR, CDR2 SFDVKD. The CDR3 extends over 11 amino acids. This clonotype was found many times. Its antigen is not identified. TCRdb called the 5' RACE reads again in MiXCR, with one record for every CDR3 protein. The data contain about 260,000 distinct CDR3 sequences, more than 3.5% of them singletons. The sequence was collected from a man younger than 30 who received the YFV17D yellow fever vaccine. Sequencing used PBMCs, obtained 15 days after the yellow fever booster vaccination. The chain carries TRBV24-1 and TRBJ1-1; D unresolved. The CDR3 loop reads CATSDQTEAFF. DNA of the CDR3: TGTGCCACCAGTGACCAGACTGAAGCTTTCTTT.